This T cell receptor beta chain emerged from a study of T cells in Graves' hyperthyroidism and ophthalmopathy. The study's findings and limits: Expanded thyroid clonotypes (above 0.001) were mostly also found in blood.

The sample holds many counts of this clonotype. Antigen: not known. Amplified regions were TCR beta CDR3 sequences from RNA transcripts. RT-PCR in the first round (using the HTBI primer set) targeted the TCR CDR3. TCRdb called the multiplex PCR reads again in MiXCR, with one record for every CDR3 protein. The sample holds roughly 200,000 distinct CDR3 sequences; around 16% are singletons and the top ten take roughly 49%. Germline CDR1 is SGHAT and CDR2 is FQNNGV. The V and J ends lost 6 bases and 2 bases respectively, with 11 bases between them. This CDR3 comprises 14 residues. The source of this sequence is a woman aged 50 to 65 with Graves' hyperthyroidism. The rearrangement joins TRBV11-2 to TRBJ1-5, with D perhaps TRBD1 (5 bases). The sequenced sample consisted of blood. CDR3 in DNA: TGTGCCAGCAGTTTGGGGCAGGGCAATCAGCCCCAGCATTTT. It specifies CASSLGQGNQPQHF.